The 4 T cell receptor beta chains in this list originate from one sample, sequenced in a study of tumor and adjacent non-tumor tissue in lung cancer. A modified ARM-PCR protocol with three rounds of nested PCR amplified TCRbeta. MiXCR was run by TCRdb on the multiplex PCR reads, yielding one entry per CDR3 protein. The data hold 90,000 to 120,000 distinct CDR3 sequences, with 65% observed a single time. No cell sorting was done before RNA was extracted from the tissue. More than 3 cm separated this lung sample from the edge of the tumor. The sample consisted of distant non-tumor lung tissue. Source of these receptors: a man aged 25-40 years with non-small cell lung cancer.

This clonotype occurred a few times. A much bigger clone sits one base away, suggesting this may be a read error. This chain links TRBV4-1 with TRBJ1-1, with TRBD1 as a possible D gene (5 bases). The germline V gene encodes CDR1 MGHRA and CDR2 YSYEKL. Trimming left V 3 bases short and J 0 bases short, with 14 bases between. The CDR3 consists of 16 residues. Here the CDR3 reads CASSQIGTTVNTEAFF. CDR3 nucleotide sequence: TGCGCCAGCAGCCAGATAGGGACGACAGTGAACACTGAAGCTTTCTTT.

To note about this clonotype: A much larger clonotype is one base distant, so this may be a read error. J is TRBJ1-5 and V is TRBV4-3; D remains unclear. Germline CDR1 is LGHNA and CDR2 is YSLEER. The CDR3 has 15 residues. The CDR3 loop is CAGSLGRRSNQPQHF. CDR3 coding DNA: TGCGCCGGCAGCCTCGGTAGGAGGAGCAATCAGCCCCAGCATTTT.

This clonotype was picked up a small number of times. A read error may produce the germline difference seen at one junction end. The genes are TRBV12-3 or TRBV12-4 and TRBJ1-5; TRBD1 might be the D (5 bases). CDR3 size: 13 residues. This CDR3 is CASSPGPGQPPHF. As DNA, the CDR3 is TGTGCCAGCAGCCCTGGGCCAGGGCAGCCCCCGCATTTT.

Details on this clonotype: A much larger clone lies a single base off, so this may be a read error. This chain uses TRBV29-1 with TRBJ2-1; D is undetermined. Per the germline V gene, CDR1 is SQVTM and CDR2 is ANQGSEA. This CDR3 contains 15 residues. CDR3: CSLEDIRSSYNEQFF. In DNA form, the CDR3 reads TGCAGCCTTGAAGATATCCGAAGCTCCTACAATGAGCAGTTCTTC.